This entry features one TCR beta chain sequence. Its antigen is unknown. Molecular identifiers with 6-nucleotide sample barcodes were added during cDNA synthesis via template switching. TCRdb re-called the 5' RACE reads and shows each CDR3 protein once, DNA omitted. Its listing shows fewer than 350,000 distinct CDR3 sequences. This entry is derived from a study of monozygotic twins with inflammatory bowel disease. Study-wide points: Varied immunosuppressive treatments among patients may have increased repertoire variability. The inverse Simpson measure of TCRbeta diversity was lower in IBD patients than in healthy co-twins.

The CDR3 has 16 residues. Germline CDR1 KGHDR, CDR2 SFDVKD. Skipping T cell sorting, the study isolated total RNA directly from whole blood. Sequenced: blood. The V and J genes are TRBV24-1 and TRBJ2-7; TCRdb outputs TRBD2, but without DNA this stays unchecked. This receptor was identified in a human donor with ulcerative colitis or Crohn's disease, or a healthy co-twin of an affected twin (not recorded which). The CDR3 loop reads CATSDSSGGASYEQYF.